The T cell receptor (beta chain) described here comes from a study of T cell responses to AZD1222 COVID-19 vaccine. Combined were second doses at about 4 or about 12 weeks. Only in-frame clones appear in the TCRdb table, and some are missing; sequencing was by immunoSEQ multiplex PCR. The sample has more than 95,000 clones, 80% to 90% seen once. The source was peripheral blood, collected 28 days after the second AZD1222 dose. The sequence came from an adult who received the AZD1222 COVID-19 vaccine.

CDR3: CASSSMPVNTEAFF. The DNA for the CDR3 is TGTGCCAGCAGCTCCATGCCGGTGAACACTGAAGCTTTCTTT. This chain joins TRBV5-4 and TRBJ1-1; D uncertain. The germline gives CDR1 SGHNT, CDR2 YYREEE (reference sequence). The CDR3 is 14 amino acids. V was shortened by 3 bases and J by 0 bases, with 9 bases between the two germline ends. Complete variable domain (other parts from reference TRBV5-4 and TRBJ1-1): ETGVTQSPTHLIKTRGQQVTLRCSSQSGHNTVSWYQQALGQGPQFIFQYYREEENGRGNFPPRFSGLQFPNYSSELNVNALELDDSALYLCASSSMPVNTEAFFGQGTRLTVV.